What follows is one T cell receptor (beta chain) and its context. This entry belongs to a study of Ad26.COV2.S vaccination and SARS-CoV-2 variants. CDR3 length: 16 residues. The germline V gene encodes CDR1 SGDLS and CDR2 YYNGEE. The V segment lost 4 bases and the J segment 1 base; nucleotides outside the gene matches: 5. Treatment here: roughly 18 received Ad26.COV2.S at low or high dose, single or two shots; about 5 received placebo; per-sample allocation not given. Vaccine and placebo recipients were sampled on day 63 after the first injection. The donor's status was that of an adult aged 18-55 years in Boston. Data came from immunoSEQ multiplex PCR; TCRdb stores just in-frame clones and leaves some out. The table has some 330,000 clones, almost 90% seen once.

V is TRBV9 and J is TRBJ2-4; 10 bases align to TRBD1. This TCR came from a person between 18 and 65 years old who received the Ad26.COV2.S COVID-19 vaccine or a placebo. The specimen was peripheral blood, collected in a trial of Ad26.COV2.S vaccine versus placebo. DNA for the CDR3: TGTGCCAGCAGCCAGGAGGGACAGGGGGCCAAAAACATTCAGTACTTC. It specifies CASSQEGQGAKNIQYF.